Each of the 9 T cell receptor beta chains below was sequenced from the same sample in a study of radiation and T cells in renal cell carcinoma. TCRdb's table, derived via immunoSEQ multiplex PCR, lists solely in-frame clones and lacks some. The sample carries fewer than 200,000 clones, approximately 90% recorded once. Noted time point: blood 4 weeks post-SBRT, at nephrectomy. Treatment in this sample: 15 Gy SBRT to primary tumor, nephrectomy 4 weeks later. The input for sequencing was blood, taken from a patient whose treatment included radiotherapy and nephrectomy. Source of these receptors: a woman between 50 and 59 years old with renal cell carcinoma.

This chain uses TRBV28 with TRBJ1-5, with 7 bases fitting TRBD1. This CDR3 is built from 14 residues. Per germline, CDR1 MDHEN and CDR2 SYDVKM. J was trimmed by 6 bases and V by 6 bases; bases with no gene match: 8. CDR3 nucleotide sequence: TGTGCCAGCAGCCAAGACAGGGTACCTCAGCCCCAGCATTTT. Encoded protein: CASSQDRVPQPQHF.

The chain combines TRBV21-1 with TRBJ2-7; the table assigns TRBD1, which was not confirmed against the DNA. TRBV21-1 is a pseudogene locus. CDR3 length: 13 amino acids. The CDR3 DNA reads as TGTGCCAGCAGCACGACAGGGACCTACGAGCAGTACTTC. Residues: CASSTTGTYEQYF.

This clone was seen once. The chain joins TRBV5-1 to TRBJ2-5; D unresolved. V was clipped by 5 bases and J by 4 bases, with 18 bases between them. This CDR3 has 15 residues. CDR1 is SGHRS, CDR2 YFSETQ, per germline. CDR3 DNA: TGCGCCAGCAGGGTGCAAGGGTCTTCGCCAGAGACCCAGTACTTC. This gives the protein CASRVQGSSPETQYF.

The V call is TRBV30, the J call TRBJ1-2; TRBD1 matches at 8 bases. CDR3 size: 10 residues. Germline V CDR1 and CDR2: GTSNPN, SVGIG (reference sequence). Trimming took 8 bases from V and 7 from J; bases not matched to a gene: 3. Here the CDR3 reads CAGQGAGYTF. CDR3 coding DNA: TGTGCCGGCCAGGGGGCTGGCTACACCTTC.

The gene calls are TRBV7-2 and TRBJ1-1, with D possibly TRBD1 on 6 matching bases. The length of the CDR3 is 15 residues. Germline V gene sequence: CDR1 SGHTA, CDR2 FQGNSA. Deletions cut 5 bases from V and 4 bases from J, with 17 bases between. In DNA, the CDR3 is TGTGCCAGCAGCCAATTAGTAGGGGGAGGCACTGAAGCTTTCTTT. Protein sequence: CASSQLVGGGTEAFF.

This chain joins TRBV19 and TRBJ1-2; TRBD1 matches 9 bases. This CDR3 contains 15 residues. Per the germline V gene, CDR1 is LNHDA and CDR2 is SQIVND (reference sequence). V was clipped by 6 bases and J by 5 bases; unmatched bases: 10. The DNA for the CDR3 is TGTGCCAGTAGAAAACGGACAGGGGAAGGGTATGGCTACACCTTC. The encoded protein is CASRKRTGEGYGYTF.

Concerning this clone: Other DNA sequences in the sample encode the same CDR3. This rearrangement joins TRBV9 to TRBJ1-3; the D is unclear. The CDR3 is made up of 14 amino acids. Germline CDR1 and CDR2: SGDLS and YYNGEE. The V end was cut by 0 bases, the J end by 2 bases, with 6 bases between. The CDR3 region is CASSVGGTGNTIYF. CDR3 bases: TGTGCCAGCAGCGTAGGAGGTACTGGAAACACCATATATTTT.

The V call is TRBV27, the J call TRBJ1-1; D remains unclear. CDR1 and CDR2 (germline): MNHEY, SMNVEV (reference sequence). The CDR3 spans 14 residues. Trimming took off 5 bases at V and 6 bases at J, with 16 bases between the two ends. For the CDR3, the DNA is TGTGCCAGCAGTCTCAACGGGGTGAAGGCTGAAGCTTTCTTT. Translated, it gives CASSLNGVKAEAFF.

The chain is built from TRBV7-2 and TRBJ2-7; D tentatively reads TRBD1 or TRBD2 (6 bases each). Germline lookup yields CDR1 SGHTA and CDR2 FQGNSA. Trimming left V 3 bases short and J 2 bases short, with 11 bases between. The CDR3 is 14 amino acids. The CDR3 reads CASSFRGPAYEQYF. Written as DNA, the CDR3 is TGTGCCAGCAGCTTTCGGGGGCCTGCCTACGAGCAGTACTTC.